The present entry profiles one T cell receptor (beta chain) with its context. Trimming shortened V by 6 bases and J by 5 bases, and 20 bases separated the two germline ends. Germline CDR1 is SQVTM and CDR2 is ANQGSEA. This CDR3 is 15 amino acids long. The source of the sample is a study of cytomegalovirus exposure and HLA in healthy donors. PCR employed 60 Vbeta and 13 Jbeta primers. Measured with immunoSEQ multiplex PCR; TCRdb has only the in-frame clones, and not every one. The sample has 120,000 or so clones, under 12% seen once. Input material: PBMCs. The sequence came from a woman aged 18 to 35 in good health and CMV-seropositive. This rearrangement joins TRBV29-1 to TRBJ2-1; D may be TRBD2 (5 bases). CDR3 sequence: CSVVLSGSIHNEQFF. The DNA for the CDR3 is TGCAGCGTCGTACTAAGCGGAAGCATCCACAATGAGCAGTTCTTC.